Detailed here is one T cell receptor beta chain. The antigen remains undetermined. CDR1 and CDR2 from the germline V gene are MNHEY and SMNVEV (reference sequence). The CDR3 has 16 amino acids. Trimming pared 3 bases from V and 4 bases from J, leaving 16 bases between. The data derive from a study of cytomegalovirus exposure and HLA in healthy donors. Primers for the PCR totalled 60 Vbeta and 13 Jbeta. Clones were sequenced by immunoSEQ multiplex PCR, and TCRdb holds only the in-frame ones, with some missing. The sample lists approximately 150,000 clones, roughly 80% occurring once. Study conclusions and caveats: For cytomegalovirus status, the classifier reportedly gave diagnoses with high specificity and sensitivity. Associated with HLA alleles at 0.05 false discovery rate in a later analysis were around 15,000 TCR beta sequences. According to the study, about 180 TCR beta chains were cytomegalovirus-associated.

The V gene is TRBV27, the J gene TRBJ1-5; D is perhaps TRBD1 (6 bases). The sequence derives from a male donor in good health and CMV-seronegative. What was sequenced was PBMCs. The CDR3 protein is CASSFGLDRANQPQHF. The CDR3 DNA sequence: TGTGCCAGCAGTTTCGGATTGGACAGAGCGAATCAGCCCCAGCATTTT.